Listed below are T cell receptor beta chains from one sample, sequenced in a study of blood T cell repertoires in COVID-19. The data were produced by immunoSEQ multiplex PCR, yet TCRdb's version contains in-frame clones alone and is incomplete. The top ten clones hold approximately 15% of a sample with nearly 85,000 clones, about 86% of them seen once. Sequenced material: peripheral blood. These receptors were obtained from a woman aged 55-69 years with acute or convalescent COVID-19. CDR3s include the opening cysteine and the closing phenylalanine or tryptophan. The D gene is left open where the match is weak. Size values are once, few and many counts, or a class for expanded clones, and some rows have none.

V gene,clone size,J gene,D gene,CDR3 protein,CDR3 DNA
TRBV5-1,NA,TRBJ1-1,NA,CASSINRVGTEAFF,TGCGCCAGCAGCATAAACAGGGTTGGCACTGAAGCTTTCTTT
TRBV9,NA,TRBJ2-1,NA,CASSDRAYNEQFF,TGTGCCAGCAGCGACCGGGCCTACAATGAGCAGTTCTTC
TRBV13,NA,TRBJ2-7,NA,CASSLVSRGRWEQYF,TGTGCCAGCAGCTTAGTATCCAGGGGGAGGTGGGAGCAGTACTTC
TRBV7-9,NA,TRBJ1-6,TRBD1,CASSLEGTVNSPLHF,TGTGCCAGCAGCTTAGAAGGGACAGTGAATTCACCCCTCCACTTT
TRBV10-1,NA,TRBJ1-1,TRBD1,CASSESGRGPSMVTEAFF,TGCGCCAGCAGTGAGTCTGGAAGGGGGCCATCTATGGTCACTGAAGCTTTCTTT
TRBV12-3/TRBV12-4,once,TRBJ2-7,NA,CASSLLAYEQYF,TGTGCCAGCAGCTTACTTGCCTACGAGCAGTACTTC
TRBV5-4,NA,TRBJ1-4,NA,CASSSGGGSNEKLFF,TGTGCCAGCAGCTCTGGGGGGGGATCTAATGAAAAACTGTTTTTT
TRBV29-1,few,TRBJ2-7,TRBD1,CSVGQGSYEQYF,TGCAGCGTTGGACAGGGCTCCTACGAGCAGTACTTC
TRBV19,NA,TRBJ2-1,NA,CASIGKEVSSYNEQFF,TGTGCCAGTATCGGTAAAGAGGTCAGCTCCTACAATGAGCAGTTCTTC
TRBV10-3,few,TRBJ1-1,TRBD1,CAISRGQGGEAFF,TGTGCCATCAGTCGTGGACAGGGGGGTGAAGCTTTCTTT
TRBV9,once,TRBJ1-2,NA,CASSVGAGAPRYTF,TGTGCCAGCAGCGTAGGTGCAGGGGCCCCCCGCTACACCTTC
TRBV18,NA,TRBJ1-1,NA,CASSPSPVGSGYTEAFF,TGTGCCAGCTCACCATCGCCTGTAGGGAGTGGATACACTGAAGCTTTCTTT
TRBV2,NA,TRBJ2-2,NA,CASRVDSNTGELFF,TGTGCCAGCAGGGTCGACTCGAACACCGGGGAGCTGTTTTTT
TRBV29-1,NA,TRBJ2-7,TRBD1,CSVDRQGSYEQYF,TGCAGCGTGGACCGACAGGGGAGCTACGAGCAGTACTTC
TRBV4-1,NA,TRBJ1-5,NA,CASSPGGQGSNQPQHF,TGCGCCAGCAGCCCTGGAGGGCAGGGCTCCAATCAGCCCCAGCATTTT
TRBV30,NA,TRBJ1-2,TRBD1,CAWSTQGVVGYGYTF,TGTGCCTGGAGTACGCAGGGGGTAGTGGGCTATGGCTACACCTTC
TRBV5-8,NA,TRBJ2-1,TRBD1,CASSLDRGNYNEQFF,TGTGCCAGCAGCTTGGACAGGGGAAACTACAATGAGCAGTTCTTC
TRBV28,NA,TRBJ2-5,TRBD2,CASSTPSERGGQETQYF,TGTGCCAGCAGCACCCCGTCGGAGCGGGGGGGCCAAGAGACCCAGTACTTC
TRBV5-1,NA,TRBJ1-2,TRBD1,CASSLRTGDDRHGYTF,TGCGCCAGCAGCCTCAGGACAGGGGACGATCGTCATGGCTACACCTTC
TRBV6-6,NA,TRBJ1-1,NA,CASSYSELNTEAFF,TGTGCCAGCAGTTACTCGGAGTTGAACACTGAAGCTTTCTTT
TRBV6-5,NA,TRBJ1-4,TRBD1,CASSYSSRTGYEKLFF,TGTGCCAGCAGTTACTCGAGCAGGACAGGGTACGAAAAACTGTTTTTT
TRBV5-1,once,TRBJ2-7,NA,CASSRTALYEQYF,TGCGCCAGCAGCAGGACAGCGCTCTACGAGCAGTACTTC
TRBV9,NA,TRBJ1-6,NA,CASSAGTTSYNSPLHF,TGTGCCAGCAGCGCCGGGACTACCTCCTATAATTCACCCCTCCACTTT
TRBV7-8,NA,TRBJ2-6,TRBD1,CASSLLKGQGAGANVLTF,TGTGCCAGCAGCTTACTTAAAGGACAGGGGGCTGGGGCCAACGTCCTGACTTTC
TRBV10-3,NA,TRBJ2-2,TRBD1,CAIGSVRGLGELFF,TGTGCCATCGGCAGTGTCAGGGGGCTTGGGGAGCTGTTTTTT
TRBV6-1,NA,TRBJ2-6,NA,CASSEVLPGANVLTF,TGTGCCAGCAGTGAAGTCCTCCCTGGGGCCAACGTCCTGACTTTC
TRBV11-3,NA,TRBJ2-7,TRBD2,CASSLRWERGIYEQYF,TGTGCCAGCAGCTTACGGTGGGAGCGGGGGATCTACGAGCAGTACTTC
TRBV10-1,NA,TRBJ2-1,NA,CASTLTRDGYNEQFF,TGCGCCAGCACTCTTACTAGAGATGGGTACAATGAGCAGTTCTTC
TRBV6-5,NA,TRBJ1-4,TRBD1,CASSYGGTEPNEKLFF,TGTGCCAGCAGTTACGGAGGGACAGAGCCTAATGAAAAACTGTTTTTT
TRBV6-1,NA,TRBJ2-7,NA,CASSDYRELYEQYF,TGTGCCAGCAGTGATTACAGGGAACTCTACGAGCAGTACTTC
TRBV9,NA,TRBJ2-7,NA,CASSVGNPAGASYEQYF,TGTGCCAGCAGCGTAGGAAACCCGGCAGGGGCTAGCTACGAGCAGTACTTC
TRBV24-1,NA,TRBJ2-7,NA,CATSDLAQVGQYF,TGTGCCACCAGTGATTTAGCCCAGGTCGGGCAGTACTTC
TRBV9,NA,TRBJ1-5,NA,CASSAREGSGQPQHF,TGTGCCAGCAGCGCGAGGGAGGGTTCTGGACAGCCCCAGCATTTT
TRBV5-4,NA,TRBJ2-3,NA,CASSMRLAGSTDTQYF,TGTGCCAGCAGCATGAGACTGGCGGGGAGCACAGATACGCAGTATTTT
TRBV29-1,NA,TRBJ1-4,NA,CSVAETGEKLFF,TGCAGCGTTGCCGAGACTGGAGAAAAACTGTTTTTT
TRBV19,few,TRBJ1-6,TRBD1,CASTPGQSNSPLHF,TGTGCCAGTACCCCGGGACAGTCGAATTCACCCCTCCACTTT
TRBV11-3,NA,TRBJ1-3,NA,CASSPRRVDSGNTIYF,TGTGCCAGCAGCCCTAGGCGCGTGGACTCTGGAAACACCATATATTTT
TRBV6-5,NA,TRBJ1-2,TRBD1,CASSEFDRGLGYTF,TGTGCCAGCAGCGAGTTCGACAGGGGGCTTGGCTACACCTTC
TRBV1,once,TRBJ2-3,NA,CTSSRRDRVNTDTQYF,TGCACCAGCAGCCGCAGGGACAGGGTAAACACAGATACGCAGTATTTT
TRBV2,NA,TRBJ1-4,TRBD1,CASAGQLNEKLFF,TGTGCCAGCGCGGGACAGCTTAATGAAAAACTGTTTTTT
TRBV7-6,NA,TRBJ2-1,TRBD2,CASSSKAERWGRVYNEQFF,TGTGCCAGCAGCTCTAAAGCGGAAAGGTGGGGGAGGGTTTACAATGAGCAGTTCTTC
TRBV9,NA,TRBJ1-1,NA,CASSVEGGGTAFF,TGTGCCAGCAGCGTAGAGGGTGGGGGGACAGCTTTCTTT
TRBV5-1,NA,TRBJ1-1,TRBD1,CASSRDSMNTEAFF,TGCGCCAGCAGCCGGGACAGTATGAACACTGAAGCTTTCTTT
TRBV20-1,NA,TRBJ1-2,TRBD1,CSASYSGQPSYGYTF,TGCAGTGCTAGTTATTCGGGACAGCCGTCCTATGGCTACACCTTC
TRBV11-3,NA,TRBJ1-1,NA,CASSFSVNTEAFF,TGTGCCAGCAGCTTCTCTGTGAACACTGAAGCTTTCTTT
TRBV5-6,few,TRBJ1-6,NA,CASSFRGPSYNSPLHF,TGTGCCAGCAGCTTCAGGGGACCCTCCTATAATTCACCCCTCCACTTT
TRBV11-2,NA,TRBJ2-2,TRBD2,CASSFSRGGDGGELFF,TGTGCCAGCAGCTTTTCCCGGGGAGGGGACGGCGGGGAGCTGTTTTTT
TRBV9,NA,TRBJ1-1,NA,CASSVSYTEAFF,TGTGCCAGCAGCGTAAGCTACACTGAAGCTTTCTTT
TRBV6-2/TRBV6-3,NA,TRBJ2-2,TRBD2,CASRPSGGAIPGELFF,TGTGCCAGCAGGCCTAGCGGGGGGGCAATCCCCGGGGAGCTGTTTTTT
TRBV24-1,NA,TRBJ2-3,TRBD1,CATSPPGQGTDTQYF,TGTGCCACCAGTCCCCCGGGACAGGGGACAGATACGCAGTATTTT
TRBV7-2,NA,TRBJ2-7,TRBD1,CASSPMGQRYEQYF,TGTGCCAGCAGCCCCATGGGACAGAGATACGAGCAGTACTTC